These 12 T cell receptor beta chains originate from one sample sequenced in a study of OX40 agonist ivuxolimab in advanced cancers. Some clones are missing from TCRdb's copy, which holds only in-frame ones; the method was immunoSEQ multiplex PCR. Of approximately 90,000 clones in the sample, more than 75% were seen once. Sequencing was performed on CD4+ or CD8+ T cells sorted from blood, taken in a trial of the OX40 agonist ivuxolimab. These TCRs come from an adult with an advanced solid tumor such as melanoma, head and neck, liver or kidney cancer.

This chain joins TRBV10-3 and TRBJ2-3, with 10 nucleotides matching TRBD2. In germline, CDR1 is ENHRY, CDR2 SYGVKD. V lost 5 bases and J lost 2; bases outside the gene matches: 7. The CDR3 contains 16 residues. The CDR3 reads CAISSSGSGATDTQYF. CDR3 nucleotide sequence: TGTGCCATCAGTTCTAGCGGGAGCGGGGCCACAGATACGCAGTATTTT.

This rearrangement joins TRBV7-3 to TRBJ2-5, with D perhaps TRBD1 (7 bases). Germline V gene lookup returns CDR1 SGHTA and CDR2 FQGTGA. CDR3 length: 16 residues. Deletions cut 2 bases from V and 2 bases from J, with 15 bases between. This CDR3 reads CASSLLHQGGQETQYF. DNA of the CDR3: TGTGCCAGCAGCTTACTCCATCAGGGGGGACAAGAGACCCAGTACTTC.

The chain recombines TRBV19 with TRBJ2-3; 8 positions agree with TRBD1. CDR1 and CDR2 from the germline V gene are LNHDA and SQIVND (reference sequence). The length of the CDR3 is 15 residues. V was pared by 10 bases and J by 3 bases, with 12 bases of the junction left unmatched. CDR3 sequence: CATRRDRQLTDTQYF. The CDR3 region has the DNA TGTGCCACGCGACGGGACAGGCAATTAACAGATACGCAGTATTTT. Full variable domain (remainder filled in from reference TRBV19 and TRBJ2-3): DGGITQSPKYLFRKEGQNVTLSCEQNLNHDAMYWYRQDPGQGLRLIYYSQIVNDFQKGDIAEGYSVSREKKESFPLTVTSAQKNPTAFYLCATRRDRQLTDTQYFGPGTRLTVL.

DNA of the CDR3: TGTGCCAGCAGCACCCTGACAGGGGGAGAAGCAGATACGCAGTATTTT. Residues: CASSTLTGGEADTQYF. This sequence joins TRBV9 and TRBJ2-3, with 9 positions matching TRBD1. CDR1 is SGDLS and CDR2 is YYNGEE in the germline V gene. The CDR3 has 16 amino acids. J was trimmed by 4 bases and V by 4 bases; bases with no gene match: 10. The variable domain in full, completed from reference TRBV9 and TRBJ2-3, reads DSGVTQTPKHLITATGQRVTLRCSPRSGDLSVYWYQQSLDQGLQFLIQYYNGEERAKGNILERFSAQQFPDLHSELNLSSLELGDSALYFCASSTLTGGEADTQYFGPGTRLTVL.

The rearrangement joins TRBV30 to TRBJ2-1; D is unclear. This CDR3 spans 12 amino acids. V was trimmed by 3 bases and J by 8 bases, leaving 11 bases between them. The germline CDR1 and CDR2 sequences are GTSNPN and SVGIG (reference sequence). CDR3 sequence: CAWSQSRDEQFF. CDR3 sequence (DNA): TGTGCCTGGAGCCAGAGTCGCGATGAGCAGTTCTTC.

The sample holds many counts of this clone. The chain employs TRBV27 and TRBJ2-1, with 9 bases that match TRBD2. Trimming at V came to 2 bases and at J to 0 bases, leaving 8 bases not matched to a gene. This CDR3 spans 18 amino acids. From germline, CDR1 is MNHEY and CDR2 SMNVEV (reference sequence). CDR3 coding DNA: TGTGCCAGCAGTTTAATGGCGGGAGGGCGTCTCTCCTACAATGAGCAGTTCTTC. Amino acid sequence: CASSLMAGGRLSYNEQFF.

The CDR3 spells CASSTRQQGPDEQFF. The CDR3 bases are TGTGCCAGTAGTACCCGCCAACAGGGACCCGATGAGCAGTTCTTC. The chain couples TRBV19 to TRBJ2-1; tentatively, D is TRBD1 (6 bases). Germline values: CDR1 LNHDA, CDR2 SQIVND (reference sequence). Trimming stripped 4 bases from V and 8 bases from J, with 18 bases between. This CDR3 spans 15 amino acids.

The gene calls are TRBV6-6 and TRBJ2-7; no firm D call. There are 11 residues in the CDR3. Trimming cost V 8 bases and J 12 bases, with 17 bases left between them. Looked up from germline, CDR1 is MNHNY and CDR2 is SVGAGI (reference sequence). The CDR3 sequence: CASSSAFRRYF. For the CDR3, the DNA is TGTGCCAGCTCGTCGGCTTTCAGGAGGTACTTC.

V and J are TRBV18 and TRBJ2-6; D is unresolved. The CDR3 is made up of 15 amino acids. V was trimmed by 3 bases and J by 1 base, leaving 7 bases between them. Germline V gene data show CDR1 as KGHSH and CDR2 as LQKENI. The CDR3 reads CASSPTNSGANVLTF. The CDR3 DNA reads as TGTGCCAGCTCACCTACGAATTCTGGGGCCAACGTCCTGACTTTC.

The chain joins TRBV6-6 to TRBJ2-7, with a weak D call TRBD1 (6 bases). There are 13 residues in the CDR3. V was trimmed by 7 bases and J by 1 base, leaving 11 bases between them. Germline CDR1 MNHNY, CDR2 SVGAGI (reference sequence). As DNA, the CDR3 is TGTGCCAGCACCAAAGGGGGATCCTACGAGCAGTACTTC. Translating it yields CASTKGGSYEQYF.

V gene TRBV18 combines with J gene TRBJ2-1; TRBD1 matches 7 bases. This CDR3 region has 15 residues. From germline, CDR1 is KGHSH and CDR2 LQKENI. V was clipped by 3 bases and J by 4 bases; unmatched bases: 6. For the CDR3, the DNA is TGTGCCAGCTCACCTCAGGGCAGGGGGTACAATGAGCAGTTCTTC. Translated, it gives CASSPQGRGYNEQFF.

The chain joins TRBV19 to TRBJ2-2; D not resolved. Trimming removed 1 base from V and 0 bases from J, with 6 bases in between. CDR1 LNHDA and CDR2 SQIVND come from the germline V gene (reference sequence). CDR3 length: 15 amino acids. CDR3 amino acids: CASSIADANTGELFF. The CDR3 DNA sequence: TGTGCCAGTAGTATAGCCGATGCGAACACCGGGGAGCTGTTTTTT.